Presented here are 32 T cell receptor beta chains from one specimen sequenced in a study of OX40 agonist ivuxolimab in advanced cancers. To prepare the library, the immunoSEQ multiplex PCR assay was applied. TCRdb took over this immuneACCESS table, retaining in-frame rearrangements with V and J assigned. Such tables are incomplete; in checked studies, under half of the missing clones stem from an unresolved V gene, and the remainder is unexplained. The sample has over 85,000 clones on record, approximately 89% of them singletons. The ten largest clones take up around 0.27% of the sample. Source: CD4+ or CD8+ T cells sorted from blood, taken in a trial of the OX40 agonist ivuxolimab. All receptors derive from an adult with an advanced solid tumor such as melanoma, head and neck, liver or kidney cancer.

The V call is TRBV10-3, the J call TRBJ1-1; 9 bases fit TRBD1. V lost 8 bases to trimming and J lost 5 bases; unmatched junction nucleotides: 6. The CDR3 loop spans 13 amino acids. Looked up from germline, CDR1 is ENHRY and CDR2 is SYGVKD. CDR3 protein: CAIGNRGRTEAFF. The CDR3 DNA reads as TGTGCCATCGGGAACAGGGGGCGGACTGAAGCTTTCTTT.

V usage is TRBV28 and J usage is TRBJ1-3; D is perhaps TRBD1 (5 bases). Trimming took 5 bases from V and 4 from J, leaving 12 bases between them. CDR1 and CDR2 from the germline V gene are MDHEN and SYDVKM. The CDR3 consists of 14 residues. The DNA for the CDR3 is TGTGCCAGCAGTATCCGCAGGGTCGGAAACACCATATATTTT. It is translated as CASSIRRVGNTIYF.

J is TRBJ1-2 and V is TRBV30; TRBD1 matches at 7 bases. Unmatched junction bases numbered 7, after V lost 3 bases and J lost 6 bases. Germline loops: CDR1 GTSNPN, CDR2 SVGIG (reference sequence). This CDR3 contains 13 residues. The CDR3 sequence is CAWSNRGWDGYTF. The CDR3 DNA reads TGTGCCTGGAGCAACAGGGGCTGGGATGGCTACACCTTC.

The rearrangement uses TRBV9 and TRBJ2-5; a weak D match, TRBD2 (5 bases). There are 16 residues in the CDR3. Trimming pared 3 bases from V and 5 bases from J, leaving 20 bases between. Germline lookup yields CDR1 SGDLS and CDR2 YYNGEE. The CDR3 reads CASSAYLEDPAETQYF. CDR3 bases: TGTGCCAGCAGCGCCTACCTGGAGGACCCCGCCGAGACCCAGTACTTC.

This clone was seen just once. V and J are TRBV10-3 and TRBJ1-2, with D perhaps matching TRBD1 (6 bases). The ends were cut back, 4 bases at V and 8 bases at J, with 20 bases in the middle. Germline values: CDR1 ENHRY, CDR2 SYGVKD. This CDR3 has 15 residues. Here the CDR3 DNA reads TGTGCCATCAGTGGGGTCCAGGGGCCACGGAAGGGCTACACCTTC. Translation: CAISGVQGPRKGYTF.

The chain is built from TRBV19 and TRBJ1-5, with D uncertain. The V gene's germline CDR1 is LNHDA and CDR2 SQIVND (reference sequence). CDR3 length: 14 residues. Between the trimmed V and J ends, which lost 5 bases and 3 bases, there was a span of 11 bases. The CDR3 DNA follows: TGTGCCAGTAGTGGGCAGAGGAACAATCAGCCCCAGCATTTT. Translation gives CASSGQRNNQPQHF.

The chain combines TRBV5-1 with TRBJ1-2; D not certain. The V and J ends lost 0 bases and 8 bases respectively, with 11 bases between them. The germline V gene has CDR1 SGHRS and CDR2 YFSETQ. The CDR3 totals 13 residues. The CDR3 region has the DNA TGCGCCAGCAGCTTGGAACAACTTACAGGCTACACCTTC. This translates into CASSLEQLTGYTF.

V is TRBV7-9 and J is TRBJ2-7; D possibly uses TRBD1 or TRBD2 (5 bases each). Germline values: CDR1 SEHNR, CDR2 FQNEAQ (reference sequence). V was shortened by 3 bases and J by 4 bases, with 13 bases between the two germline ends. This CDR3 has 14 amino acids. The CDR3 DNA is TGTGCCAGCAGCTTTGGGACCCCGGGTTACGAGCAGTACTTC. Its translation: CASSFGTPGYEQYF.

V and J are TRBV4-3 and TRBJ2-3; D unclear. V lost 0 bases and J lost 4, with 5 bases in between. Looked up from germline, CDR1 is LGHNA and CDR2 is YSLEER. This CDR3 has 13 amino acids. DNA of the CDR3: TGCGCCAGCAGCCAAGATTATCCAGATACGCAGTATTTT. Its translation is CASSQDYPDTQYF.

The rearrangement uses TRBV6-1 and TRBJ2-7; tentative D call: TRBD2 (7 bases). Looked up from germline, CDR1 is MNHNS and CDR2 is SASEGT. This CDR3 spans 16 amino acids. Trimming took 1 base from V and 0 from J, leaving 13 bases between them. The CDR3 reads CASSEVGGPSSYEQYF. The CDR3 nucleotides are TGTGCCAGCAGTGAAGTCGGGGGGCCTAGCTCCTACGAGCAGTACTTC.

The V gene is TRBV10-3, the J gene TRBJ2-7, with 10 bases matching TRBD2. Germline V lookup: CDR1 ENHRY, CDR2 SYGVKD. V shed 11 bases and J 5 bases; nucleotides not matched to a gene: 15. The CDR3 consists of 15 residues. The CDR3 coding sequence is TGTGCCGCCCGTAGCGGGGGGAAGACCTTCGACGAGCAGTACTTC. It is translated as CAARSGGKTFDEQYF.

This clone was recorded only once. The chain carries TRBV30 and TRBJ1-5, with a tentative D call TRBD1 (6 bases). CDR1 is GTSNPN, CDR2 SVGIG, per germline (reference sequence). The CDR3 consists of 13 residues. The V end lost 5 bases, the J end lost 3 bases, and 11 bases lay between the germline ends. The DNA of the CDR3 is TGTGCCTGGGGGACACAGGCCAATCAGCCCCAGCATTTT. This codes for CAWGTQANQPQHF. The variable domain in full, with the rest retrieved from reference TRBV30 and TRBJ1-5, is SQTIHQWPATLVQPVGSPLSLECTVEGTSNPNLYWYRQAAGRGLQLLFYSVGIGQISSEVPQNLSASRPQDRQFILSSKKLLLSDSGFYLCAWGTQANQPQHFGDGTRLSIL.

The chain links TRBV6-5 to TRBJ1-1; D is unresolved. With 6 bases removed from V and 1 base from J, the gap between germline ends came to 9 bases. Germline values: CDR1 MNHEY, CDR2 SVGAGI. The CDR3 runs 13 residues. The chain's CDR3 is CASRVWPNTEAFF. The CDR3 bases are TGTGCCAGCAGGGTTTGGCCGAACACTGAAGCTTTCTTT.

The chain links TRBV6-1 to TRBJ2-7, with TRBD1 matching over 11 bases. Per the germline V gene, CDR1 is MNHNS and CDR2 is SASEGT. This CDR3 has 14 amino acids. J lost 7 bases, V lost 7 bases, and 9 bases had no gene match. The CDR3, as DNA: TGTGCCAGCAAGCAAGGACAGGGGGCGTATGAGCAGTACTTC. As protein: CASKQGQGAYEQYF.

This chain uses TRBV28 with TRBJ1-2; D remains unclear. V lost 5 bases and J lost 2, with 15 bases in between. This CDR3 comprises 15 residues. CDR1 is MDHEN, CDR2 SYDVKM, per germline. The CDR3 spells CASSLHTGRNYGYTF. CDR3 DNA sequence: TGTGCCAGCAGTCTTCACACGGGGAGGAACTATGGCTACACCTTC.

This clone is a singleton in its sample. The chain is built from TRBV6-6 and TRBJ2-7; no reliable D call. Germline CDR1 MNHNY, CDR2 SVGAGI (reference sequence). The V and J ends lost 6 bases and 3 bases respectively, with 12 bases between them. The CDR3 covers 13 residues. The CDR3 spells CASSYQALYEQYF. The DNA of the CDR3 is TGTGCCAGCAGCTACCAGGCACTCTACGAGCAGTACTTC.

The chain combines TRBV6-5 with TRBJ2-3; D not resolved. Germline CDR1 MNHEY, CDR2 SVGAGI. The CDR3 length is 12 residues. Trimming stripped 2 bases from V and 7 bases from J, with 7 bases between. The CDR3 coding sequence is TGTGCCAGCAGTTACGATTGGCATACGCAGTATTTT. It yields the protein CASSYDWHTQYF.

The chain is built from TRBV12-5 and TRBJ1-2, with 7 positions matching TRBD1. The CDR3 runs 12 residues. Germline V lookup: CDR1 LGHNT, CDR2 FRNRAP. Trimming removed 5 bases from V and 6 bases from J; junction bases left unmatched: 3. The CDR3 DNA follows: TGTGCTAGTGGTCTCGACAGGGATGGCTACACCTTC. Translated, it gives CASGLDRDGYTF.

The rearrangement links TRBV7-2 to TRBJ2-1, with D possibly TRBD1 on 5 matching bases. V lost 1 base to trimming and J lost 8 bases, with 9 bases between them. Germline values: CDR1 SGHTA, CDR2 FQGNSA. The CDR3 contains 13 residues. CDR3: CASSLVRGDEQFF. The CDR3 DNA reads as TGTGCCAGCAGCTTAGTTAGGGGCGATGAGCAGTTCTTC.

The gene calls are TRBV29-1 and TRBJ1-2, with no clear D. V lost 0 bases and J 4 bases, leaving 15 bases between the germline ends. Germline values: CDR1 SQVTM, CDR2 ANQGSEA. The CDR3 runs to 15 residues. The CDR3 DNA reads as TGCAGCGTTGAAGATGTGCCGGCTCCAGGCTATGGCTACACCTTC. As protein: CSVEDVPAPGYGYTF.

In nucleotides, the CDR3 is TGTGCCAGCAGCCCGACAGTTTACTATGGCTACACCTTC. Translating gives CASSPTVYYGYTF. The chain combines TRBV6-5 with TRBJ1-2, with a tentative D call TRBD1 (5 bases). V was cut by 6 bases and J by 3 bases, with 11 bases left in between. Germline values: CDR1 MNHEY, CDR2 SVGAGI. The CDR3 extends over 13 amino acids.

This chain joins TRBV5-1 and TRBJ2-5; D uncertain. The CDR3 runs 11 residues. V lost 4 bases and J lost 4, with 5 bases in between. Per the germline V gene, CDR1 is SGHRS and CDR2 is YFSETQ. As DNA, the CDR3 is TGCGCCAGCAGCGATTTAGAGACCCAGTACTTC. It codes for CASSDLETQYF.

The chain links TRBV7-2 to TRBJ2-7, with D perhaps TRBD2 (5 bases). Germline V gene lookup returns CDR1 SGHTA and CDR2 FQGNSA. There are 13 residues in the CDR3. V dropped 3 bases and J dropped 4 bases, with 10 bases sitting between them. Here the CDR3 DNA reads TGTGCCAGCAGCTTTCCGGGATCATACGAGCAGTACTTC. Its protein is CASSFPGSYEQYF. The full variable domain, in which reference TRBV7-2 and TRBJ2-7 provide the parts outside the CDR3, is GAGVSQSPSNKVTEKGKDVELRCDPISGHTALYWYRQSLGQGLEFLIYFQGNSAPDKSGLPSDRFSAERTGGSVSTLTIQRTQQEDSAVYLCASSFPGSYEQYFGPGTRLTVT.

This clone is a singleton in its sample. The V call is TRBV10-3, the J call TRBJ1-2, with D possibly matching TRBD1 (6 bases). The CDR3 spans 12 residues. Germline CDR1 is ENHRY and CDR2 is SYGVKD. V lost 10 bases, J lost 2 bases, and 11 bases lay in between. CDR3 region: CATFGQNYGYTF. CDR3 bases: TGTGCCACCTTCGGACAGAACTATGGCTACACCTTC.

The rearrangement joins TRBV7-8 to TRBJ1-1; D ambiguous. The V gene's germline CDR1 is SGHVS and CDR2 FQNEAQ. There are 17 residues in the CDR3. V was clipped by 1 base and J by 1 base, with 16 bases between them. CDR3 coding DNA: TGTGCCAGCAGCTTAGACCCCATGGCGGCAGGGAACACTGAAGCTTTCTTT. It encodes CASSLDPMAAGNTEAFF.

The rearrangement uses TRBV28 and TRBJ2-5; TRBD1 matches at 10 bases. V shed 2 bases and J 4 bases; nucleotides not matched to a gene: 10. Germline values: CDR1 MDHEN, CDR2 SYDVKM. There are 17 residues in the CDR3. CDR3 nucleotide sequence: TGTGCCAGCAGTTTACCGACAGGGGGCGCCCCGGGAGAGACCCAGTACTTC. Translated, it gives CASSLPTGGAPGETQYF. The whole variable domain, remainder taken from reference TRBV28 and TRBJ2-5, is DVKVTQSSRYLVKRTGEKVFLECVQDMDHENMFWYRQDPGLGLRLIYFSYDVKMKEKGDIPEGYSVSREKKERFSLILESASTNQTSMYLCASSLPTGGAPGETQYFGPGTRLLVL.

The chain employs TRBV19 and TRBJ1-5, with TRBD1 matching over 8 bases. This CDR3 contains 15 residues. CDR1 is LNHDA, CDR2 SQIVND, per germline (reference sequence). The junction had 8 bases not matched to a gene; V was cut back by 6 bases and J by 4 bases. In nucleotides, the CDR3 is TGTGCCAGTAGGCTTGGACAGGGCGGGAATCAGCCCCAGCATTTT. Its translation: CASRLGQGGNQPQHF. Full variable domain (outside the CDR3, taken from reference TRBV19 and TRBJ1-5): DGGITQSPKYLFRKEGQNVTLSCEQNLNHDAMYWYRQDPGQGLRLIYYSQIVNDFQKGDIAEGYSVSREKKESFPLTVTSAQKNPTAFYLCASRLGQGGNQPQHFGDGTRLSIL.

The rearrangement joins TRBV7-9 to TRBJ2-7; D is unclear. V lost 3 bases and J 3 bases, leaving 9 bases between the germline ends. CDR1 is SEHNR, CDR2 FQNEAQ, per germline (reference sequence). The CDR3 totals 13 residues. The CDR3 loop reads CASSFVYSYEQYF. In nucleotides, the CDR3 is TGTGCCAGCAGCTTCGTATACAGCTACGAGCAGTACTTC.

The V and J genes are TRBV6-1 and TRBJ1-5; possible D gene TRBD1, 5 bases. Germline values: CDR1 MNHNS, CDR2 SASEGT. V shed 4 bases and J shed 1 base, with 5 bases lying between them. There are 13 residues in the CDR3. The CDR3 loop is CASSGDSNQPQHF. CDR3 bases: TGTGCCAGCAGTGGGGACAGCAATCAGCCCCAGCATTTT.

The V call is TRBV4-2, the J call TRBJ1-4; D is perhaps TRBD1 (6 bases). This CDR3 spans 15 amino acids. CDR1 is LGHNA, CDR2 YNFKEQ, per germline. V lost 4 bases and J lost 4, with 13 bases in between. The DNA of the CDR3 is TGTGCCAGCAGCCGATCAGGGGCGGGTAATGAAAAACTGTTTTTT. Amino acids: CASSRSGAGNEKLFF.

The V gene is TRBV2, the J gene TRBJ2-3, with D unclear. The V gene's germline CDR1 is SNHLY and CDR2 FYNNEI. The CDR3 length is 11 residues. V lost 8 bases to trimming and J lost 3 bases, with 6 bases between them. In DNA form, the CDR3 reads TGTGCCAGCGTCCAGACAGATACGCAGTATTTT. Its translation is CASVQTDTQYF. The full variable domain, with the rest looked up from reference TRBV2 and TRBJ2-3, is EPEVTQTPSHQVTQMGQEVILRCVPISNHLYFYWYRQILGQKVEFLVSFYNNEISEKSEIFDDQFSVERPDGSNFTLKIRSTKLEDSAMYFCASVQTDTQYFGPGTRLTVL.

V usage is TRBV5-4 and J usage is TRBJ2-5; D gene unclear. The CDR3 totals 13 residues. Germline V lookup: CDR1 SGHNT, CDR2 YYREEE (reference sequence). Trimming pared 4 bases from V and 0 bases from J, leaving 7 bases between. As DNA, the CDR3 is TGTGCCAGCAGCCGGAATTACCAAGAGACCCAGTACTTC. This encodes CASSRNYQETQYF.